Below are 22 T cell receptor beta chains sequenced from a single sample in a study of shared clonotypes between healthy human individuals. Data came from immunoSEQ multiplex PCR; TCRdb stores just in-frame clones and leaves some out. The sample carries over a million clones, roughly 74% recorded once. Source material: memory CD4+ T cells from PBMCs. Described subset: CD45RA-negative fraction. The receptors derive from a man younger than 30 in good health. Some clones in this sample may be carry-over from other donors' samples.

This clone was recorded a few times. The CDR3 DNA sequence: TGTGCCAGCAGATCATTCACTAGCGGGAGGTGGAATGAGCAGTTCTTC. Translating gives CASRSFTSGRWNEQFF. The V and J genes are TRBV27 and TRBJ2-1, with TRBD2 matching 12 bases. The trim removed 6 bases at V and 7 bases at J, leaving 10 bases unmatched. CDR3 size: 16 residues. Per the germline V gene, CDR1 is MNHEY and CDR2 is SMNVEV (reference sequence).

This clone occurred many times. The chain joins TRBV6-5 to TRBJ2-4, with D possibly being TRBD1 (6 bases). V was trimmed by 8 bases and J by 9 bases, leaving 20 bases between them. This CDR3 region has 14 residues. Looked up from germline, CDR1 is MNHEY and CDR2 is SVGAGI. CDR3 sequence (DNA): TGTGCCAGCGGGGAACAGGGACGTGGCGGCATTCAGTACTTC. Translating gives CASGEQGRGGIQYF.

V and J are TRBV6-5 and TRBJ1-1, with D unresolved. V was cut by 6 bases and J by 1 base, with 12 bases left in between. The CDR3 is 14 residues long. Per germline, CDR1 MNHEY and CDR2 SVGAGI. The CDR3: CASSPPNRNTEAFF. CDR3 nucleotide sequence: TGTGCCAGCAGCCCACCCAACAGGAACACTGAAGCTTTCTTT.

For this clone: This specimen includes other DNA sequences encoding the same CDR3. This sequence joins TRBV7-3 and TRBJ2-5, with a weak D call TRBD2 (6 bases). Germline CDR1 reads SGHTA; CDR2 reads FQGTGA. The V end was cut by 3 bases, the J end by 5 bases, with 10 bases between. The CDR3 is made up of 13 amino acids. CDR3 in DNA: TGTGCCAGCAGCTTCGGGAGTCGGGAGACCCAGTACTTC. Translation gives CASSFGSRETQYF.

This clone was seen a single time. V is TRBV2 and J is TRBJ2-7; D may be TRBD1 or TRBD2 (6 bases each). The CDR3 runs to 13 residues. V lost 7 bases to trimming and J lost 6 bases, with 16 bases between them. Germline CDR1 and CDR2: SNHLY and FYNNEI. The CDR3 reads CASKGGPPGEQYF. For the CDR3, the DNA is TGTGCCAGCAAAGGGGGGCCCCCGGGCGAGCAGTACTTC.

This clone was seen only a few times. The J gene is TRBJ1-3, the V gene TRBV7-2; TRBD1 aligns across 7 bases. This CDR3 spans 15 amino acids. The germline CDR1 and CDR2 sequences are SGHTA and FQGNSA. J lost 1 base, V lost 4 bases, and 4 bases had no gene match. The CDR3 DNA is TGTGCCAGCAGCTCTAAGACAGGGTCTGGAAACACCATATATTTT. As protein: CASSSKTGSGNTIYF.

The chain links TRBV5-4 to TRBJ2-5, with 9 bases aligning to TRBD1. V lost 4 bases, J lost 2 bases, and 3 bases stayed unmatched. Germline-derived CDR1 and CDR2 are SGHNT and YYREEE (reference sequence). This CDR3 is built from 14 residues. DNA of the CDR3: TGTGCCAGCAGCGCAGACAGGGGGCAAGAGACCCAGTACTTC. This sequence encodes CASSADRGQETQYF.

The chain has TRBV27 and TRBJ2-1; D is possibly TRBD1 or TRBD2 (6 bases each). Germline V gene lookup returns CDR1 MNHEY and CDR2 SMNVEV (reference sequence). Trimming took off 6 bases at V and 6 bases at J, with 21 bases between the two ends. The length of the CDR3 is 16 residues. In nucleotides, the CDR3 is TGTGCCAGCAGGGACTTAGCGGCCGGGGGCTCCAATGAGCAGTTCTTC. It translates to CASRDLAAGGSNEQFF.

V gene TRBV28 combines with J gene TRBJ1-3, with 7 bases fitting TRBD1. J lost 3 bases, V lost 3 bases, and 11 bases had no gene match. In germline, CDR1 is MDHEN, CDR2 SYDVKM. CDR3 length equals 17 residues. The CDR3 nucleotides read TGTGCCAGCAGTTTGGCGTCAGGGGGGCCAGGTGGAAACACCATATATTTT. It is translated as CASSLASGGPGGNTIYF.

The chain has TRBV28 and TRBJ1-2; no clear D gene. The CDR3 has 10 residues. CDR1 is MDHEN and CDR2 is SYDVKM in the germline V gene. V lost 4 bases and J 6 bases, leaving 3 bases between the germline ends. CDR3 loop: CASSSDGYTF. The CDR3 DNA sequence: TGTGCCAGCAGTTCAGATGGCTACACCTTC.

This chain links TRBV21-1 with TRBJ2-7; the DNA was not compared with TRBD1, the D call given in the table. TRBV21-1 is a recognized pseudogene. The CDR3 contains 16 residues. CDR3 coding DNA: TGTGCCAGCAGCAAAGGTCGACAGGGCGGTGGCTACGAGCAGTACTTC. Its translation is CASSKGRQGGGYEQYF.

V gene TRBV2 combines with J gene TRBJ2-1; D not resolved. The germline gives CDR1 SNHLY, CDR2 FYNNEI. V shed 8 bases and J shed 5 bases, with 7 bases lying between them. The CDR3 runs to 11 residues. The CDR3 loop is CASGSNNEQFF. The CDR3 bases are TGTGCCAGCGGGTCCAACAATGAGCAGTTCTTC. Looking up the rest from reference TRBV2 and TRBJ2-1 gives the full variable domain: EPEVTQTPSHQVTQMGQEVILRCVPISNHLYFYWYRQILGQKVEFLVSFYNNEISEKSEIFDDQFSVERPDGSNFTLKIRSTKLEDSAMYFCASGSNNEQFFGPGTRLTVL.

The chain joins TRBV5-4 to TRBJ2-2; 9 bases fit TRBD1. In germline, CDR1 is SGHNT, CDR2 YYREEE (reference sequence). J lost 4 bases, V lost 0 bases, and 1 base had no gene match. The CDR3 extends over 15 amino acids. The CDR3 region has the DNA TGTGCCAGCAGCTTGGACAGGGGGCCCACCGGGGAGCTGTTTTTT. Its translation is CASSLDRGPTGELFF.

The rearrangement joins TRBV19 to TRBJ1-5, with 7 nucleotides matching TRBD1. Trimming took 5 bases from V and 1 from J; bases not matched to a gene: 14. CDR1 is LNHDA and CDR2 is SQIVND in the germline V gene (reference sequence). The CDR3 contains 18 residues. The CDR3 DNA reads as TGTGCCAGTAGTCTCACGGCCTCAGCGGGACAGAGCAATCAGCCCCAGCATTTT. It codes for CASSLTASAGQSNQPQHF.

V is TRBV11-2 and J is TRBJ1-1; TRBD1 matches 12 bases. The germline V gene encodes CDR1 SGHAT and CDR2 FQNNGV. V lost 1 base to trimming and J lost 3 bases; unmatched junction nucleotides: 6. CDR3 length: 17 amino acids. CDR3 in amino acids: CASSLGGTGGKHTEAFF. CDR3 nucleotide sequence: TGTGCCAGCAGCTTAGGTGGGACAGGGGGCAAACACACTGAAGCTTTCTTT.

This chain links TRBV4-1 with TRBJ2-4, with D possibly TRBD1 on 6 matching bases. Per the germline V gene, CDR1 is MGHRA and CDR2 is YSYEKL. This CDR3 has 16 residues. Trimming took off 1 base at V and 4 bases at J, with 14 bases between the two ends. The CDR3 region has the DNA TGCGCCAGCAGCCAAGTGGTGAGGGGGTCAAAAAACATTCAGTACTTC. Translated: CASSQVVRGSKNIQYF.

The chain links TRBV10-3 to TRBJ2-1; 7 bases are a match to TRBD1. The CDR3 length is 15 residues. CDR1 and CDR2 (germline): ENHRY, SYGVKD. V shed 1 base and J 6 bases; nucleotides not matched to a gene: 6. CDR3 nucleotide sequence: TGTGCCATCAGTGAGTTAGGGACAGTTGTCAATGAGCAGTTCTTC. It translates to CAISELGTVVNEQFF.

The chain combines TRBV11-2 with TRBJ1-3; D might be TRBD1 (6 bases). The CDR3 has 18 amino acids. Trimming left V 4 bases short and J 0 bases short, with 19 bases between. Germline CDR1 and CDR2: SGHAT and FQNNGV. Here the CDR3 reads CASSSLQTGSYSGNTIYF. The CDR3, as DNA: TGTGCCAGCAGCTCACTGCAGACAGGATCTTACTCTGGAAACACCATATATTTT. Full variable domain (missing parts from reference TRBV11-2 and TRBJ1-3): EAGVAQSPRYKIIEKRQSVAFWCNPISGHATLYWYQQILGQGPKLLIQFQNNGVVDDSQLPKDRFSAERLKGVDSTLKIQPAKLEDSAVYLCASSSLQTGSYSGNTIYFGEGSWLTVV.

Concerning this clone: This probably arose from a read error, given a far larger clone one base away. The CDR3 nucleotides read TGTGCCAGCAGCTCCCTGGACACCTCTGGAAACACCATATATTTT. This translates into CASSSLDTSGNTIYF. The chain combines TRBV5-6 with TRBJ1-3; TRBD1 might be the D (5 bases). Trimming stripped 3 bases from V and 0 bases from J, with 10 bases between. CDR1 and CDR2 (germline): SGHDT, YYEEEE. This CDR3 is built from 15 residues.

The chain employs TRBV28 and TRBJ1-2; D gene ambiguous. With 6 bases removed from V and 2 bases from J, the gap between germline ends came to 10 bases. The CDR3 runs to 13 residues. Germline V gene data show CDR1 as MDHEN and CDR2 as SYDVKM. In DNA, the CDR3 is TGTGCCAGCAGCACCGGAAACAACTATGGCTACACCTTC. Residues: CASSTGNNYGYTF.

V and J are TRBV18 and TRBJ1-4, with a weak D call TRBD1 (5 bases). Germline CDR1 and CDR2: KGHSH and LQKENI. Trimming shortened V by 3 bases and J by 8 bases, and 10 bases separated the two germline ends. This CDR3 is 13 amino acids long. The CDR3, as DNA: TGTGCCAGCTCACCGGGGCTATGGGAAAAACTGTTTTTT. Its protein is CASSPGLWEKLFF.

The rearrangement joins TRBV27 to TRBJ1-1; maybe TRBD1 (6 bases). The CDR3 extends over 14 amino acids. V was clipped by 4 bases and J by 3 bases, with 12 bases between them. Germline CDR1 is MNHEY and CDR2 is SMNVEV (reference sequence). CDR3: CASSWNRADTEAFF. The CDR3 coding sequence is TGTGCCAGCAGTTGGAACAGGGCGGACACTGAAGCTTTCTTT.